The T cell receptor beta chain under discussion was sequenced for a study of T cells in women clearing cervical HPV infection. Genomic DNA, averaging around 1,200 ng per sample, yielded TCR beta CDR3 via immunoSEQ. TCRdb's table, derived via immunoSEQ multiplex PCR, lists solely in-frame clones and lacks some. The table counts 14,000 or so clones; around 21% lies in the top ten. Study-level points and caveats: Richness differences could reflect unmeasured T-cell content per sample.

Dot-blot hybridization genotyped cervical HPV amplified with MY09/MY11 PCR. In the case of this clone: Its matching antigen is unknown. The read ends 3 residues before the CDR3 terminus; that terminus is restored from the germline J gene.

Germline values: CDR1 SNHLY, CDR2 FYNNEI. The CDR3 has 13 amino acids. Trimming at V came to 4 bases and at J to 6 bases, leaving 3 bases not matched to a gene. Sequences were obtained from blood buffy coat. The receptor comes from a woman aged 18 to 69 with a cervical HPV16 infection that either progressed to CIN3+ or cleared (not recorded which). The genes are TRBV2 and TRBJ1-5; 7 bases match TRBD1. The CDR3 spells CASSGTGGQPQHF. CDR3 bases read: TGTGCCAGCAGTGGGACAGGCGGTCAGCCC. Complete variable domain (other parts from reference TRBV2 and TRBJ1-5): EPEVTQTPSHQVTQMGQEVILRCVPISNHLYFYWYRQILGQKVEFLVSFYNNEISEKSEIFDDQFSVERPDGSNFTLKIRSTKLEDSAMYFCASSGTGGQPQHFGDGTRLSIL.